Listed here is a single T cell receptor beta chain. No antigen is known for it. Germline V gene data show CDR1 as SNHLY and CDR2 as FYNNEI. CDR3 length: 13 residues. Trimming took 7 bases from V and 0 from J, leaving 9 bases between them. This entry belongs to a study of cytomegalovirus exposure and HLA in healthy donors. Whole-study results and caveats: An analysis that was carried out later associated approximately 15,000 TCR beta sequences with HLA alleles at 0.05 false discovery rate. Investigators reported under 200 TCR beta chains as tied to cytomegalovirus. A likely sequencing artifact accounted for one observed cluster of highly shared sequence variants. Donors belonging to an Asian-associated ancestry cluster reportedly showed fewer N-insertions in productive TCRs than the 666-donor mean, according to what a later analysis found.

PCR involved 60 Vbeta and 13 Jbeta primers. Using immunoSEQ multiplex PCR, the repertoire was profiled, and TCRdb retains in-frame clones only, with some absent. The sample has about 120,000 clones, 77% seen once. The source material was PBMCs. The V gene is TRBV2, the J gene TRBJ1-2, with D perhaps TRBD1 (5 bases). This receptor was identified in a man aged 40-50 years in good health and CMV-seropositive. In DNA form, the CDR3 reads TGTGCCAGCACTATACAGGCTAACTATGGCTACACCTTC. Its protein is CASTIQANYGYTF.